This TCR beta chain was found in a study of cytomegalovirus exposure and HLA in healthy donors. General observations from the study: Highly shared variants forming one cluster were likely a sequencing artifact. In a later analysis, TCR beta V- and J-gene trimming showed a link to a missense DCLRE1C variant.

With respect to this clone: Its antigen is not known.

13 Jbeta primers and 60 Vbeta primers were used for the PCR. Profiled with immunoSEQ multiplex PCR; TCRdb holds only in-frame clones, not every one. The repertoire has some 160,000 clones, roughly 79% of them found once; the top ten carry less than 2%. Sequenced sample: PBMCs. This sequence originates from a woman in her twenties or thirties in good health and CMV-seronegative.

For the CDR3, the DNA is TGCGCCAGCAGCCACGGGACAGGCGGTGAAGCTTTCTTT. It is translated as CASSHGTGGEAFF. The chain links TRBV5-1 to TRBJ1-1; 8 nucleotides line up with TRBD1. CDR1 is SGHRS and CDR2 is YFSETQ in the germline V gene. V shed 4 bases, J shed 7 bases, and the junction held 6 bases outside the gene matches. This CDR3 comprises 13 residues.